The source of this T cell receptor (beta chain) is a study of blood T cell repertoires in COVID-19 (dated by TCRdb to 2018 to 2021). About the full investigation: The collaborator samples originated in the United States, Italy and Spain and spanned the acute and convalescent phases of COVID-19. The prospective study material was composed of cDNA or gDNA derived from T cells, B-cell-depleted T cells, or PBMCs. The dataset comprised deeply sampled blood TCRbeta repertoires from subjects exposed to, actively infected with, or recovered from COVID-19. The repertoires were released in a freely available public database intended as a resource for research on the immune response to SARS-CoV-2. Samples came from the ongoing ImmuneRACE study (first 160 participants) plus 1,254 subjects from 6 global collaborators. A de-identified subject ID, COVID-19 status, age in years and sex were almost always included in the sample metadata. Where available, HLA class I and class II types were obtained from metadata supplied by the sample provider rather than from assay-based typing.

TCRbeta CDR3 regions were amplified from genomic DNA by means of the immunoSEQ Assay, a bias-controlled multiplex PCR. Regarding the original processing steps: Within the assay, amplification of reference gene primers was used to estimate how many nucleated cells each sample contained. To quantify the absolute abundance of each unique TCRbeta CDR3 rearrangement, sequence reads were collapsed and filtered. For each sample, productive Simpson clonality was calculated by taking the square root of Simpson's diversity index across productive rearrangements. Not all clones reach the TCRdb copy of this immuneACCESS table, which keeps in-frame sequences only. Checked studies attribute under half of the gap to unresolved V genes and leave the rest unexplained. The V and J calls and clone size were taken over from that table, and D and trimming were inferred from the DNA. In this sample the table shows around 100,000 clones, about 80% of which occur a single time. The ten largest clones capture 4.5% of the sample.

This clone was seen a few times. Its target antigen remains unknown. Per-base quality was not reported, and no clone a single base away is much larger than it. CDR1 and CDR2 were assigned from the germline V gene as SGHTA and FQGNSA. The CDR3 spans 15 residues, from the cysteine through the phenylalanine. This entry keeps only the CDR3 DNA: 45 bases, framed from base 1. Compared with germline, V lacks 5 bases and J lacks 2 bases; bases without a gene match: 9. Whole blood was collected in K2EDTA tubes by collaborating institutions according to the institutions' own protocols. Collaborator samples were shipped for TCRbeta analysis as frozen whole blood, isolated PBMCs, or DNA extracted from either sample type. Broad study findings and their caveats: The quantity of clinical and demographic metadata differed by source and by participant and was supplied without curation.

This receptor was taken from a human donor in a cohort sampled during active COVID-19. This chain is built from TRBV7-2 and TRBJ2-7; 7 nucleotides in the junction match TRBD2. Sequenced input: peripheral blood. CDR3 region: CASSRPGGLTYEQYF. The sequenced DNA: TGTGCCAGCAGCCGCCCGGGGGGACTAACCTACGAGCAGTACTTC.